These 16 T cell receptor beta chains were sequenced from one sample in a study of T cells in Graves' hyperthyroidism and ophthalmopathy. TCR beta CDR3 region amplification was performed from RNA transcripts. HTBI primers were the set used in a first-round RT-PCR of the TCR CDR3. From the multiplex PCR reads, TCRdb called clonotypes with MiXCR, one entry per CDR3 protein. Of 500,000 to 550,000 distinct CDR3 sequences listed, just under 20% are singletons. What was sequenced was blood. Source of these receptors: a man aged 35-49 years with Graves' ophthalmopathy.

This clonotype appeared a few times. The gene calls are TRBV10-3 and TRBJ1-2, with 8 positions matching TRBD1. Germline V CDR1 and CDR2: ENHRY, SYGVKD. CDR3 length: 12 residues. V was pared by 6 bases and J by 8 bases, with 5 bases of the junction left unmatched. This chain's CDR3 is CAIREQGEGYTF. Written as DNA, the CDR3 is TGTGCCATCAGGGAACAGGGGGAGGGCTACACCTTC.

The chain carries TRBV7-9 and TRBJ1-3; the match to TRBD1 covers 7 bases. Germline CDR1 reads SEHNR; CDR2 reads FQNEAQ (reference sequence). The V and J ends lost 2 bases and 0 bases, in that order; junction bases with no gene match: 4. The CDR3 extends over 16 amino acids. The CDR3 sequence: CASSLYGTASGNTIYF. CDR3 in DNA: TGTGCCAGCAGCTTATATGGGACAGCCTCTGGAAACACCATATATTTT.

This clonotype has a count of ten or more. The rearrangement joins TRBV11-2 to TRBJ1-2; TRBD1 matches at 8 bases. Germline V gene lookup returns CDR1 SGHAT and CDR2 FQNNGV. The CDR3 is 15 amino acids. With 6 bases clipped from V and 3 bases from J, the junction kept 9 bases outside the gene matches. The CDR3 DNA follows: TGTGCCAGCAGTTTAAGGGCAGGGGGCCACTATGGCTACACCTTC. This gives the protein CASSLRAGGHYGYTF. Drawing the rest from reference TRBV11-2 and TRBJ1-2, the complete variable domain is EAGVAQSPRYKIIEKRQSVAFWCNPISGHATLYWYQQILGQGPKLLIQFQNNGVVDDSQLPKDRFSAERLKGVDSTLKIQPAKLEDSAVYLCASSLRAGGHYGYTFGSGTRLTVV.

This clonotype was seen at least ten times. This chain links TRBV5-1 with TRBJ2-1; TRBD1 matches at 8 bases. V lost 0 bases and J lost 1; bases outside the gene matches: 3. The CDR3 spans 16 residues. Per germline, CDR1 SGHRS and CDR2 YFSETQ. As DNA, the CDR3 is TGCGCCAGCAGCTTGGATAGGACAGGGTCCTACAATGAGCAGTTCTTC. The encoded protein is CASSLDRTGSYNEQFF.

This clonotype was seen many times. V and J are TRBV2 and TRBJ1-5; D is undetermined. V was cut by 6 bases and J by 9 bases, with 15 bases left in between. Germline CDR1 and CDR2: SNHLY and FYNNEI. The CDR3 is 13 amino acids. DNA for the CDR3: TGTGCCAGCAGCACAGAGAGCTTAGGGCCCCAGCATTTT. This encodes CASSTESLGPQHF.

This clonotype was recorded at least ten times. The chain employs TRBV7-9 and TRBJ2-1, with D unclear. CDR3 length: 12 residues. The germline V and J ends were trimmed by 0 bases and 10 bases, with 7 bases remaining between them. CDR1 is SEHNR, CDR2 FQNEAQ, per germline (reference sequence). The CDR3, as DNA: TGTGCCAGCAGCTTAGCGGTACCCGAGCAGTTCTTC. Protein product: CASSLAVPEQFF.

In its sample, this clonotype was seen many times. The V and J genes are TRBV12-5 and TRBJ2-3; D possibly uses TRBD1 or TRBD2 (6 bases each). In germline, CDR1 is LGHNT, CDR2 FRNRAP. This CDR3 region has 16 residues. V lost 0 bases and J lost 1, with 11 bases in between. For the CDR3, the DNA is TGTGCTAGTGGTTTGGTTCTCCGGGGGCGCACAGATACGCAGTATTTT. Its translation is CASGLVLRGRTDTQYF.

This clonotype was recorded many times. The CDR3 spells CATLTGTSYEQYF. The CDR3, as DNA: TGTGCCACACTGACCGGGACTTCCTACGAGCAGTACTTC. J is TRBJ2-7 and V is TRBV28; D is possibly TRBD2 (6 bases). Germline V gene lookup returns CDR1 MDHEN and CDR2 SYDVKM. With 10 bases removed from V and 1 base from J, the gap between germline ends came to 14 bases. The CDR3 runs 13 residues. Full variable domain (missing parts from reference TRBV28 and TRBJ2-7): DVKVTQSSRYLVKRTGEKVFLECVQDMDHENMFWYRQDPGLGLRLIYFSYDVKMKEKGDIPEGYSVSREKKERFSLILESASTNQTSMYLCATLTGTSYEQYFGPGTRLTVT.

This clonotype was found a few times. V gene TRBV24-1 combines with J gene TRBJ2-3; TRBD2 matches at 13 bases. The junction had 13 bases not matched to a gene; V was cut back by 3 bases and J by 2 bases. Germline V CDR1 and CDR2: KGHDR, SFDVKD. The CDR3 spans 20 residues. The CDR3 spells CATSDGPVGTSGAYTDTQYF. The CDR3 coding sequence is TGTGCCACCAGTGATGGGCCAGTAGGGACTAGCGGGGCGTACACAGATACGCAGTATTTT.

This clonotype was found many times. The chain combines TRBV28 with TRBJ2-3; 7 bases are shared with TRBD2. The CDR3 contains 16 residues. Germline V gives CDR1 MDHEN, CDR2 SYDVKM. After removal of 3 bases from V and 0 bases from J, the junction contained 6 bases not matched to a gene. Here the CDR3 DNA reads TGTGCCAGCAGTTTTCATGGGAGGGCGAGCACAGATACGCAGTATTTT. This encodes CASSFHGRASTDTQYF.

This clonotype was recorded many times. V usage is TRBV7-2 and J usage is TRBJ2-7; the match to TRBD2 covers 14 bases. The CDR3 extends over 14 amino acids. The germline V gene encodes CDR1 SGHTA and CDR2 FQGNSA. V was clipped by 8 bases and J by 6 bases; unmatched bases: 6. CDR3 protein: CASRLAGGPAEQYF. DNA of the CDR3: TGTGCCAGCCGACTAGCGGGAGGGCCGGCCGAGCAGTACTTC.

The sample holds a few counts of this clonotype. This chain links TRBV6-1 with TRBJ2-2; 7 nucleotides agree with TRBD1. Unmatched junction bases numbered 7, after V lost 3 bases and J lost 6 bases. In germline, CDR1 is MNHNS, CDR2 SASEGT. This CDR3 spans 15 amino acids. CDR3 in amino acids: CASSELRGGSGELFF. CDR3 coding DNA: TGTGCCAGCAGTGAGCTTCGAGGGGGCTCCGGGGAGCTGTTTTTT.

The CDR3 DNA reads as TGCGCCAGCAGCTTGGAGGTTAGCGGGAGTTACAATGAGCAGTTCTTC. Translated: CASSLEVSGSYNEQFF. The chain combines TRBV5-1 with TRBJ2-1; 9 bases fit TRBD2. V was clipped by 0 bases and J by 4 bases; unmatched bases: 5. The CDR3 runs 16 residues. Germline V gene sequence: CDR1 SGHRS, CDR2 YFSETQ.

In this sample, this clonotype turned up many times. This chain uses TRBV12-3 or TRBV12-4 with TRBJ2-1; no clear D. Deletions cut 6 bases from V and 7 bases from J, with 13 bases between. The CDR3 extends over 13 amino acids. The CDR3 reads CASSQVGPNEQFF. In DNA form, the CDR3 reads TGTGCCAGCAGCCAAGTTGGGCCGAATGAGCAGTTCTTC.

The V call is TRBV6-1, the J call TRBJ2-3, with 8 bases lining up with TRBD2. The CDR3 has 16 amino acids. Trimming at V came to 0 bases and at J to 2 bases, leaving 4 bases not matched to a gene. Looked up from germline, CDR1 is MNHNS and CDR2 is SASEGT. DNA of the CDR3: TGTGCCAGCAGTGAAGCGGGCGGGGGGTACACAGATACGCAGTATTTT. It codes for CASSEAGGGYTDTQYF.

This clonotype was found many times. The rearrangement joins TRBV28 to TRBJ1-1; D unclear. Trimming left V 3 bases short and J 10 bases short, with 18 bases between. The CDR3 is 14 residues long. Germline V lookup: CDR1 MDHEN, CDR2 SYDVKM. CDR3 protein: CASSLVTFRVGAFF. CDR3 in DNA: TGTGCCAGCAGTTTGGTCACGTTCCGAGTCGGAGCTTTCTTT.